In this sample, the clone carrying this T cell receptor (beta chain) turned up a few times. The sample belongs to a study of blood T cells in healthy people across ages. The germline V gene encodes CDR1 SGHRS and CDR2 YFSETQ. The trim removed 0 bases at V and 6 bases at J, leaving 3 bases unmatched. This CDR3 spans 14 amino acids. A second roughly 7 to 11 cycle PCR used barcoded and J-beta primers. TCRdb recomputed calls from the 5' RACE reads with MiXCR, one row per CDR3 protein. The sample contains about 930,000 distinct CDR3 sequences, 25% to 30% of which appear only once. Another study also made use of these data, one on T cells of mothers and their children.

The source of this sequence is a woman aged 40 to 49 in good health. The chain employs TRBV5-1 and TRBJ2-1; 7 positions match TRBD1. Sample: blood. CDR3 in DNA: TGCGCCAGCAGCTTGGGGGACAGTAGCAATGAGCAGTTCTTC. As protein: CASSLGDSSNEQFF.